These 19 T cell receptor beta chains came from one sample sequenced in a study of blood T cell repertoires in COVID-19. Assay used: immunoSEQ multiplex PCR; TCRdb lists only in-frame clones, some missing. The table shows hundreds of thousands of clones, with around 86% occurring only once. The sequencing sample was made of peripheral blood. The receptors shown here come from a man aged 55-75 years with acute or convalescent COVID-19.

V is TRBV11-2 and J is TRBJ2-3, with 7 nucleotides matching TRBD1. The J segment lost 6 bases and the V segment lost 5 bases, leaving 11 bases of the junction unmatched. The V gene's germline CDR1 is SGHAT and CDR2 FQNNGV. The CDR3 totals 15 residues. CDR3 sequence reads: CASSQGESPHDTQYF. The DNA for the CDR3 is TGTGCCAGCAGCCAGGGGGAGTCACCACACGATACGCAGTATTTT. Full variable domain (outside the CDR3, taken from reference TRBV11-2 and TRBJ2-3): EAGVAQSPRYKIIEKRQSVAFWCNPISGHATLYWYQQILGQGPKLLIQFQNNGVVDDSQLPKDRFSAERLKGVDSTLKIQPAKLEDSAVYLCASSQGESPHDTQYFGPGTRLTVL.

The chain recombines TRBV7-2 with TRBJ2-7; 8 bases line up with TRBD1. CDR1 and CDR2 from the germline V gene are SGHTA and FQGNSA. J was trimmed by 6 bases and V by 3 bases; bases with no gene match: 13. This CDR3 comprises 16 residues. The CDR3 protein is CASSLRLGDRGPEQYF. DNA of the CDR3: TGTGCCAGCAGCTTGCGCCTGGGAGACAGGGGCCCCGAGCAGTACTTC. The full variable domain, completed using reference TRBV7-2 and TRBJ2-7, is GAGVSQSPSNKVTEKGKDVELRCDPISGHTALYWYRQSLGQGLEFLIYFQGNSAPDKSGLPSDRFSAERTGGSVSTLTIQRTQQEDSAVYLCASSLRLGDRGPEQYFGPGTRLTVT.

The chain carries TRBV5-4 and TRBJ2-5; D gene unclear. CDR3 length: 13 amino acids. Trimming removed 0 bases from V and 2 bases from J, with 5 bases in between. Germline assignment: CDR1 SGHNT and CDR2 YYREEE (reference sequence). CDR3 region: CASSLGVQETQYF. The CDR3 DNA sequence: TGTGCCAGCAGCTTGGGCGTGCAAGAGACCCAGTACTTC. Filled out from reference TRBV5-4 and TRBJ2-5, the complete variable domain reads ETGVTQSPTHLIKTRGQQVTLRCSSQSGHNTVSWYQQALGQGPQFIFQYYREEENGRGNFPPRFSGLQFPNYSSELNVNALELDDSALYLCASSLGVQETQYFGPGTRLLVL.

This clone was detected only once. The chain recombines TRBV18 with TRBJ2-3; 9 bases map to TRBD2. CDR3 size: 17 residues. V gave up 1 base and J gave up 2 bases; unmatched junction bases: 7. Germline V gene data show CDR1 as KGHSH and CDR2 as LQKENI. CDR3 region: CASSPLTTSGNTDTQYF. CDR3 in DNA: TGTGCCAGCTCACCACTGACGACTAGCGGAAACACAGATACGCAGTATTTT.

There are a few counts of this clone. V is TRBV19 and J is TRBJ2-4; TRBD2 is a possible D gene (7 bases). Trimming pared 5 bases from V and 3 bases from J, leaving 14 bases between. Per germline, CDR1 LNHDA and CDR2 SQIVND (reference sequence). This CDR3 comprises 15 residues. The CDR3 loop reads CASSPRGAGKNIQYF. DNA of the CDR3: TGTGCCAGTAGTCCCCGGGGGGCGGGCAAAAACATTCAGTACTTC.

The J gene is TRBJ2-7, the V gene TRBV9; D is perhaps TRBD2 (6 bases). The V end lost 2 bases, the J end lost 4 bases, and 13 bases lay between the germline ends. CDR3 length equals 14 residues. The germline V gene encodes CDR1 SGDLS and CDR2 YYNGEE. CDR3 amino acids: CASSVAGPEYEQYF. CDR3 sequence (DNA): TGTGCCAGCAGCGTGGCGGGGCCCGAGTACGAGCAGTACTTC.

The chain joins TRBV5-1 to TRBJ2-5, with 7 bases identical to TRBD1. CDR1 SGHRS and CDR2 YFSETQ come from the germline V gene. The CDR3 sequence is 14 residues long. Trimming cost V 4 bases and J 7 bases; bases outside gene matches: 10. The CDR3: CASSVPGQKGTQYF. CDR3 DNA: TGCGCCAGCAGCGTTCCGGGACAGAAGGGGACCCAGTACTTC.

The chain combines TRBV13 with TRBJ2-2, with 8 bases aligning to TRBD1. The junction had 6 bases not matched to a gene; V was cut back by 2 bases and J by 4 bases. This CDR3 region has 16 residues. Germline V gene data show CDR1 as PRHDT and CDR2 as FYEKMQ (reference sequence). The CDR3 spells CASSLRTGRSTGELFF. In DNA, the CDR3 is TGTGCCAGCAGCTTACGGACAGGGAGGTCCACCGGGGAGCTGTTTTTT.

This chain uses TRBV6-5 with TRBJ2-7; 7 bases fit TRBD1. The CDR3 is 14 amino acids. Trimming took 6 bases from V and 0 from J; bases not matched to a gene: 5. The V gene's germline CDR1 is MNHEY and CDR2 SVGAGI. CDR3 sequence reads: CASSLRDSSYEQYF. CDR3 nucleotides: TGTGCCAGCAGCCTACGGGACAGCTCCTACGAGCAGTACTTC.

This clone was observed once. J is TRBJ2-1 and V is TRBV5-1; 7 bases match TRBD2. Germline V gene data show CDR1 as SGHRS and CDR2 as YFSETQ. The CDR3 consists of 14 residues. V shed 5 bases, J shed 5 bases, and the junction held 7 bases outside the gene matches. The DNA of the CDR3 is TGCGCCAGCAGACCGGGACTAATTGACAATGAGCAGTTCTTC. Residues: CASRPGLIDNEQFF. Full variable domain (outside the CDR3, taken from reference TRBV5-1 and TRBJ2-1): KAGVTQTPRYLIKTRGQQVTLSCSPISGHRSVSWYQQTPGQGLQFLFEYFSETQRNKGNFPGRFSGRQFSNSRSEMNVSTLELGDSALYLCASRPGLIDNEQFFGPGTRLTVL.

This clone was picked up a small number of times. This chain connects TRBV6-1 to TRBJ1-2; D is uncertain. The germline gives CDR1 MNHNS, CDR2 SASEGT. The CDR3 runs 12 residues. Between the trimmed V and J ends, which lost 3 bases and 4 bases, there was a span of 6 bases. The DNA for the CDR3 is TGTGCCAGCAGTGATAGCTTCTATGGCTACACCTTC. Translation: CASSDSFYGYTF.

The rearrangement uses TRBV19 and TRBJ2-1; D is unresolved. Per the germline V gene, CDR1 is LNHDA and CDR2 is SQIVND (reference sequence). Trimming took 0 bases from V and 6 from J, leaving 9 bases between them. The CDR3 length is 14 residues. This CDR3 is CASSIDLTLNEQFF. DNA of the CDR3: TGTGCCAGTAGTATAGATCTCACTCTCAATGAGCAGTTCTTC.

The chain joins TRBV7-6 to TRBJ2-2; no reliable D call. The CDR3 has 15 residues. CDR1 SGHVS and CDR2 FNYEAQ come from the germline V gene. V lost 1 base to trimming and J lost 3 bases, with 9 bases between them. For the CDR3, the DNA is TGTGCCAGCAGCTTAGGCCCTAGACACACCGGGGAGCTGTTTTTT. Translating it yields CASSLGPRHTGELFF.

CDR3 nucleotide sequence: TGTGCCAGCAGTGCCGGGACAGCAAACGCCTATGGCTACACCTTC. Amino acid sequence: CASSAGTANAYGYTF. This sequence joins TRBV28 and TRBJ1-2; 7 bases match TRBD1. The CDR3 consists of 15 residues. CDR1 and CDR2 (germline): MDHEN, SYDVKM. J gave up 4 bases and V 5 bases, and 10 bases lay outside the gene matches.

The chain is built from TRBV7-8 and TRBJ1-4; the D gene is possibly TRBD1 (5 bases). Between the trimmed V and J ends, which lost 2 bases and 3 bases, there was a span of 13 bases. The CDR3 extends over 16 amino acids. From germline, CDR1 is SGHVS and CDR2 FQNEAQ. This chain's CDR3 is CASSLLEGVPNEKLFF. CDR3 nucleotide sequence: TGTGCCAGCAGCTTATTGGAAGGGGTACCTAATGAAAAACTGTTTTTT.

The gene calls are TRBV19 and TRBJ2-3; D is possibly TRBD2 (5 bases). CDR3 length: 14 residues. CDR1 is LNHDA and CDR2 is SQIVND in the germline V gene (reference sequence). V lost 5 bases to trimming and J lost 3 bases, with 12 bases between them. CDR3 sequence reads: CASSSPGSTDTQYF. The CDR3, as DNA: TGTGCCAGTAGTTCTCCGGGGTCAACAGATACGCAGTATTTT.

V gene TRBV24-1 combines with J gene TRBJ2-3, with TRBD2 matching 8 bases. The CDR3 spans 16 residues. V lost 5 bases and J lost 0; bases outside the gene matches: 6. Germline V gene data show CDR1 as KGHDR and CDR2 as SFDVKD. The CDR3 bases are TGTGCCACCAGTGCCCCGGCGGGGGGTAGCACAGATACGCAGTATTTT. It codes for CATSAPAGGSTDTQYF.

V is TRBV5-1 and J is TRBJ2-7; unclear D gene. Trimming left V 0 bases short and J 3 bases short, with 7 bases between. Germline-derived CDR1 and CDR2 are SGHRS and YFSETQ. CDR3 length equals 13 residues. The CDR3 nucleotides read TGCGCCAGCAGCTTGGAGGCAGGCTACGAGCAGTACTTC. Translated: CASSLEAGYEQYF.

The chain employs TRBV6-5 and TRBJ1-5; D gene uncertain. This CDR3 has 14 residues. V was clipped by 3 bases and J by 9 bases, with 15 bases between them. The germline V gene encodes CDR1 MNHEY and CDR2 SVGAGI. The CDR3 sequence: CASSYRGGGAPQHF. The CDR3 DNA reads TGTGCCAGCAGTTATCGGGGTGGCGGCGCGCCCCAGCATTTT.